Each of the 31 T cell receptor beta chains below was sequenced from the same sample in a study of T cell repertoires in cytomegalovirus infection. Antigens for these TCRs are unknown. TCRdb re-analysed the reads in MiXCR, keeping a single row per CDR3 protein. The data contain tens of thousands of distinct CDR3 sequences, roughly 20% of them seen just once; the ten biggest clones take up about 63%. Here the sequenced sample was CD8+ T cells from cultured PBMCs, taken from culture after CMV antigen stimulation. All receptors derive from a human donor in good health (CMV status not recorded). Some clones in this sample may be carry-over from other donors' samples.

Only a few counts were recorded for this clonotype. This chain connects TRBV4-1 to TRBJ1-5; no clear D. This CDR3 has 15 residues. The V gene's germline CDR1 is MGHRA and CDR2 YSYEKL. The V gene lost 0 bases and the J gene lost 7 bases, with 13 bases spanning the gap. The CDR3 region is CASSQDRRRFQPQHF. The CDR3 nucleotides are TGCGCCAGCAGCCAAGATCGTCGTAGGTTCCAGCCCCAGCATTTT.

This clonotype was counted at least ten times. The chain uses TRBV7-2 and TRBJ2-4, with 10 nucleotides matching TRBD2. The V segment lost 2 bases and the J segment 0 bases; nucleotides outside the gene matches: 22. Per the germline V gene, CDR1 is SGHTA and CDR2 is FQGNSA. This CDR3 has 23 amino acids. The CDR3 is CASSLLLATDASGGNLAKNIQYF. The CDR3 coding sequence is TGTGCCAGCAGCTTACTCCTCGCGACTGACGCTAGCGGGGGTAATCTAGCCAAAAACATTCAGTACTTC.

The V gene is TRBV7-9, the J gene TRBJ1-2, with 10 bases matching TRBD1. Germline CDR1 SEHNR, CDR2 FQNEAQ (reference sequence). The trim removed 5 bases at V and 5 bases at J, leaving 5 bases unmatched. This CDR3 has 14 residues. The CDR3 here is CASSQGTGAYGYTF. The CDR3 DNA is TGTGCCAGCAGCCAAGGGACAGGGGCATATGGCTACACCTTC.

The rearrangement links TRBV6-6 to TRBJ2-7; D gene unclear. Germline lookup yields CDR1 MNHNY and CDR2 SVGAGI (reference sequence). The CDR3 extends over 15 amino acids. V was pared by 0 bases and J by 0 bases, with 9 bases between. The CDR3 sequence is CASSYSISGSYEQYF. Written as DNA, the CDR3 is TGTGCCAGCAGTTACTCCATTTCAGGCTCCTACGAGCAGTACTTC.

This clonotype appeared a few times. J is TRBJ1-1 and V is TRBV12-5, with D possibly matching TRBD1 (6 bases). The germline V gene encodes CDR1 LGHNT and CDR2 FRNRAP. The CDR3 has 13 amino acids. With 3 bases removed from V and 4 bases from J, the gap between germline ends came to 9 bases. The CDR3 is CASGLAGATEAFF. CDR3 nucleotide sequence: TGTGCTAGTGGTTTAGCAGGGGCCACTGAAGCTTTCTTT. The whole variable domain, remainder taken from reference TRBV12-5 and TRBJ1-1, is DARVTQTPRHKVTEMGQEVTMRCQPILGHNTVFWYRQTMMQGLELLAYFRNRAPLDDSGMPKDRFSAEMPDATLATLKIQPSEPRDSAVYFCASGLAGATEAFFGQGTRLTVV.

In its sample, this clonotype was seen a few times. The V and J genes are TRBV7-9 and TRBJ2-7, with 9 nucleotides matching TRBD1. V dropped 5 bases and J dropped 2; count of bases not matched to a gene: 10. The germline gives CDR1 SEHNR, CDR2 FQNEAQ (reference sequence). The CDR3 runs 16 residues. The CDR3 DNA follows: TGTGCCAGCAGCCTTCCGGGACAGGGATCAGCCTACGAGCAGTACTTC. It translates to CASSLPGQGSAYEQYF. Using reference TRBV7-9 and TRBJ2-7 for the parts outside the CDR3, the full variable domain is DTGVSQNPRHKITKRGQNVTFRCDPISEHNRLYWYRQTLGQGPEFLTYFQNEAQLEKSRLLSDRFSAERPKGSFSTLEIQRTEQGDSAMYLCASSLPGQGSAYEQYFGPGTRLTVT.

The genes are TRBV7-2 and TRBJ1-2, with D unclear. This CDR3 is 14 amino acids long. Trimming cost V 5 bases and J 4 bases, with 14 bases left between them. Germline CDR1 is SGHTA and CDR2 is FQGNSA. CDR3 amino acids: CASSPTRNPYGYTF. CDR3 nucleotide sequence: TGTGCCAGCAGCCCTACACGGAATCCCTATGGCTACACCTTC.

In this sample, this clonotype turned up many times. This rearrangement joins TRBV6-5 to TRBJ2-7, with D maybe TRBD2 (6 bases). V shed 0 bases and J shed 5 bases, with 11 bases lying between them. There are 14 residues in the CDR3. Per the germline V gene, CDR1 is MNHEY and CDR2 is SVGAGI. The CDR3 sequence: CASSYSGGLNEQYF. The CDR3 DNA sequence: TGTGCCAGCAGTTACTCGGGGGGACTGAACGAGCAGTACTTC.

The chain employs TRBV6-2 or TRBV6-3 and TRBJ1-1, with D uncertain. V shed 3 bases and J shed 1 base, with 9 bases lying between them. This CDR3 has 14 amino acids. Germline CDR1 MNHEY, CDR2 SVGEGT. The CDR3 reads CASSYWSENTEAFF. The CDR3 DNA follows: TGTGCCAGCAGTTATTGGTCCGAGAACACTGAAGCTTTCTTT.

This chain links TRBV15 with TRBJ1-5; TRBD1 is a possible D gene (5 bases). V lost 5 bases and J 2 bases, leaving 10 bases between the germline ends. The CDR3 sequence is 14 residues long. The germline CDR1 and CDR2 sequences are LNHNV and YYDKDF (reference sequence). The CDR3 here is CATSDRLGNQPQHF. CDR3 nucleotides: TGTGCCACCAGCGACAGATTGGGCAATCAGCCCCAGCATTTT.

This clonotype was observed a handful of times. The chain's CDR3 is CASSLPGQGNTEAFF. Here the CDR3 DNA reads TGTGCCAGCAGCCTCCCGGGACAGGGGAACACTGAAGCTTTCTTT. This chain joins TRBV7-8 and TRBJ1-1; TRBD1 matches 9 bases. The germline V gene has CDR1 SGHVS and CDR2 FQNEAQ. This CDR3 is built from 15 residues. Trimming cost V 5 bases and J 1 base; bases outside gene matches: 5.

This chain joins TRBV2 and TRBJ2-5; 12 bases align to TRBD1. This CDR3 is 15 amino acids long. Per the germline V gene, CDR1 is SNHLY and CDR2 is FYNNEI. Trimming removed 7 bases from V and 5 bases from J; junction bases left unmatched: 8. CDR3 DNA sequence: TGTGCCAGCACCTCGGGACAGGGGGCGGATGAGACCCAGTACTTC. This sequence encodes CASTSGQGADETQYF.

The rearrangement uses TRBV27 and TRBJ1-2, with TRBD1 identical over 8 bases. The germline V gene encodes CDR1 MNHEY and CDR2 SMNVEV (reference sequence). V shed 9 bases, J shed 5 bases, and the junction held 11 bases outside the gene matches. This CDR3 has 14 residues. The CDR3 DNA reads as TGTGCCAGTGGGGGGGCAGGGGGCGGATATGGCTACACCTTC. It is translated as CASGGAGGGYGYTF.

The sample holds a few counts of this clonotype. Here the CDR3 reads CASSPRDRVADTQYF. The CDR3 bases are TGTGCCAGCAGCCCCCGGGACAGGGTTGCAGATACGCAGTATTTT. The chain employs TRBV7-9 and TRBJ2-3, with 9 bases lining up with TRBD1. In germline, CDR1 is SEHNR, CDR2 FQNEAQ (reference sequence). V was pared by 5 bases and J by 4 bases, with 7 bases of the junction left unmatched. This CDR3 spans 15 amino acids.

This clonotype has just a few counts. V and J are TRBV7-6 and TRBJ1-3, with TRBD1 matching 9 bases. This CDR3 has 17 residues. After removal of 6 bases from V and 0 bases from J, the junction contained 9 bases not matched to a gene. Per germline, CDR1 SGHVS and CDR2 FNYEAQ. CDR3 sequence: CASSHGQGMSSGNTIYF. The CDR3 bases are TGTGCCAGCAGTCACGGACAGGGGATGAGCTCTGGAAACACCATATATTTT.

In its sample, this clonotype was seen many times. The rearrangement joins TRBV6-2 or TRBV6-3 to TRBJ2-1, with D possibly being TRBD2 (6 bases). Germline CDR1 reads MNHEY; CDR2 reads SVGEGT. V shed 6 bases and J shed 8 bases, with 20 bases lying between them. This CDR3 has 15 amino acids. The CDR3: CASRLAEFLGDEQFF. CDR3 coding DNA: TGTGCCAGCAGATTAGCGGAGTTTCTAGGGGATGAGCAGTTCTTC.

Only a few counts were recorded for this clonotype. This chain uses TRBV7-2 with TRBJ1-2, with D hard to call. The CDR3 has 11 residues. Trimming took 8 bases from V and 5 from J, leaving 9 bases between them. Germline CDR1 is SGHTA and CDR2 is FQGNSA. For the CDR3, the DNA is TGTGCCAGCCGGACGGCTTATGGCTACACCTTC. Amino acid sequence: CASRTAYGYTF.

The chain recombines TRBV7-2 with TRBJ2-1, with 7 nucleotides matching TRBD1. Germline values: CDR1 SGHTA, CDR2 FQGNSA. The trim removed 4 bases at V and 4 bases at J, leaving 7 bases unmatched. The CDR3 spans 15 residues. The CDR3 coding sequence is TGTGCCAGCAGCTGGAGGACAGGCCCATACAATGAGCAGTTCTTC. This encodes CASSWRTGPYNEQFF.

The V gene is TRBV6-1, the J gene TRBJ1-1, with TRBD1 as a possible D gene (5 bases). The CDR3 sequence is 15 residues long. V dropped 8 bases and J dropped 0 bases, with 16 bases sitting between them. The germline CDR1 and CDR2 sequences are MNHNS and SASEGT. The CDR3 DNA reads TGTGCCAGCTCTTATGGGGGGATTATGAACACTGAAGCTTTCTTT. This sequence encodes CASSYGGIMNTEAFF.

The chain carries TRBV20-1 and TRBJ2-3; 9 bases are a match to TRBD2. V shed 1 base, J shed 3 bases, and the junction held 8 bases outside the gene matches. CDR1 is DFQATT and CDR2 is SNEGSKA in the germline V gene (reference sequence). The CDR3 length is 16 residues. The DNA for the CDR3 is TGCAGTGCTAGAGTAGGGCGGGGGGGCCTAACAGATACGCAGTATTTT. Translating gives CSARVGRGGLTDTQYF.

The V gene is TRBV7-9, the J gene TRBJ2-1; 9 bases are a match to TRBD2. The CDR3 length is 17 residues. From germline, CDR1 is SEHNR and CDR2 FQNEAQ (reference sequence). Germline trimming cut 0 bases from V and 1 base from J; bases unmatched to any gene: 4. The CDR3 sequence is CASSLAGAGGSYNEQFF. In DNA form, the CDR3 reads TGTGCCAGCAGCTTAGCGGGAGCGGGGGGATCCTACAATGAGCAGTTCTTC.

This clonotype was found a few times. The chain employs TRBV6-2 or TRBV6-3 and TRBJ2-4; D is ambiguous. The germline V and J ends were trimmed by 0 bases and 0 bases, with 9 bases remaining between them. Germline-derived CDR1 and CDR2 are MNHEY and SVGEGT. CDR3 length equals 16 residues. CDR3 protein: CASSYSTPLAKNIQYF. The CDR3 nucleotides are TGTGCCAGCAGTTACTCGACTCCTCTAGCCAAAAACATTCAGTACTTC.

Concerning this clonotype itself: The junction and the germline gene differ at one end; a read error may be behind it. The chain is built from TRBV7-8 and TRBJ2-1; 9 positions match TRBD1. The germline gives CDR1 SGHVS, CDR2 FQNEAQ. The CDR3 consists of 15 residues. The CDR3 loop is CASSAGQGGRNEQIF. The CDR3 DNA follows: TGTGCCAGCAGCGCGGGACAGGGAGGGAGAAATGAGCAGATCTTC.

The chain carries TRBV14 and TRBJ2-2, with 7 bases aligning to TRBD1. The CDR3 runs 18 residues. Germline CDR1 and CDR2: SGHDN and FVKESK. The trim removed 4 bases at V and 2 bases at J, leaving 13 bases unmatched. Written as DNA, the CDR3 is TGTGCCAGCAGCCCCTGGACAGGACTGCCACCCAACACCGGGGAGCTGTTTTTT. Translating gives CASSPWTGLPPNTGELFF.

Only a few counts were recorded for this clonotype. J is TRBJ1-1 and V is TRBV7-9; 8 bases fit TRBD1. Germline-derived CDR1 and CDR2 are SEHNR and FQNEAQ (reference sequence). With V trimmed by 5 bases and J by 4 bases, 6 bases remained unmatched. This CDR3 contains 14 residues. The CDR3 loop reads CASSMDRVVTEAFF. The CDR3 DNA reads as TGTGCCAGCAGCATGGACAGGGTTGTCACTGAAGCTTTCTTT.

The chain carries TRBV20-1 and TRBJ1-1; D is uncertain. Germline CDR1 is DFQATT and CDR2 is SNEGSKA (reference sequence). V lost 7 bases, J lost 1 base, and 13 bases lay in between. CDR3 length equals 13 residues. This CDR3 reads CSVKERKNTEAFF. The CDR3 DNA is TGCAGTGTCAAGGAGCGTAAGAACACTGAAGCTTTCTTT.

The table lists this clonotype with a few counts. V is TRBV4-3 and J is TRBJ1-4; D call uncertain. Between the trimmed V and J ends, which lost 0 bases and 10 bases, there was a span of 15 bases. The CDR3 has 15 amino acids. Germline CDR1 and CDR2: LGHNA and YSLEER. The CDR3 DNA follows: TGCGCCAGCAGCCAAGAAGGAGGTGGTAAGCGAAAACTGTTTTTT. Amino acid sequence: CASSQEGGGKRKLFF.

Regarding this clonotype: Being one base from a much bigger clone, this may be a read error. This rearrangement joins TRBV4-3 to TRBJ1-1; D is possibly TRBD1 (6 bases). The CDR3 runs 16 residues. Germline values: CDR1 LGHNA, CDR2 YSLEER. Trimming cost V 1 base and J 4 bases, with 16 bases left between them. The CDR3 sequence is CASSQAQQGYSTEAFF. Written as DNA, the CDR3 is TGCGCCAGCAGCCAAGCCCAACAGGGATATAGCACTGAAGCTTTCTTT.

The genes are TRBV7-8 and TRBJ1-6, with no clear D. The CDR3 sequence is 13 residues long. Germline loops: CDR1 SGHVS, CDR2 FQNEAQ. Deletions cut 7 bases from V and 8 bases from J, with 12 bases between. CDR3 loop: CASTELTHSPLHF. The CDR3 DNA reads as TGTGCCAGCACCGAACTAACACATTCACCCCTCCACTTT.

The chain links TRBV6-2 or TRBV6-3 to TRBJ1-1; no definite D call. This CDR3 has 14 amino acids. V was clipped by 2 bases and J by 0 bases, with 7 bases between them. From germline, CDR1 is MNHEY and CDR2 SVGEGT. The CDR3 DNA reads TGTGCCAGCAGTTACATACGGATGAACACTGAAGCTTTCTTT. It codes for CASSYIRMNTEAFF.

This clonotype was observed a handful of times. The CDR3 DNA is TGTGCCAGCAGCTTTATCTCCACTGAAGCTTTCTTT. Protein: CASSFISTEAFF. This sequence joins TRBV7-2 and TRBJ1-1; D is ambiguous. The V end lost 3 bases, the J end lost 4 bases, and 6 bases lay between the germline ends. The CDR3 is 12 residues long. Germline V gene sequence: CDR1 SGHTA, CDR2 FQGNSA.